The next 4 T cell receptor beta chains were all read from a single sample in a study of T cells expressing NK-cell markers. TCRdb derives one entry per CDR3 protein from the 5' RACE reads, leaving out DNA. The sample table includes more than 250,000 distinct CDR3 sequences. The specimen was blood T cells: a sorted CD56 or NKG2C T cell subset, CD4+ or CD8+ T cells, or bulk PBMC T cells (not recorded which). The receptor source for this set is a man between 18 and 35 years old in good health.

CDR3 sequence reads: CASSFILRVRTDTQYF. The chain joins TRBV28 to TRBJ2-3. CDR1 MDHEN and CDR2 SYDVKM come from the germline V gene. CDR3 size: 16 residues.

V gene TRBV20-1 combines with J gene TRBJ2-5; TCRdb designates TRBD2, a call that cannot be tested without DNA. Germline V CDR1 and CDR2: DFQATT, SNEGSKA (reference sequence). The CDR3 has 16 residues. The CDR3: CSARGVWLADQETQYF.

This chain connects TRBV25-1 to TRBJ2-7; the D call from TCRdb, TRBD1, cannot be confirmed without DNA. Germline-derived CDR1 and CDR2 are MGHDK and SYGVNS. The CDR3 has 20 amino acids. CDR3 sequence: CASSEYSPGPGSGPGYEQYF.

The chain has TRBV29-1 and TRBJ2-3. The CDR3 contains 13 residues. Germline CDR1 is SQVTM and CDR2 is ANQGSEA. CDR3 region: CSVGRGGTDTQYF.